The 7 T cell receptor beta chains below were found in one sample sequenced in a study of T-cell memory formation after mild COVID-19. TCRdb reprocessed the 5' RACE reads via MiXCR and lists one record per CDR3 protein. The sample records about 270,000 distinct CDR3 sequences, roughly 17% being singletons. Sequenced: PBMCs or a T cell subset sorted from them (not recorded which). These receptors all stem from a man aged 18-30 years who had mild COVID-19 (a few samples of this study predate the infection). Cell type and time point are not known.

V and J are TRBV2 and TRBJ2-7; 11 bases fit TRBD2. Unmatched junction bases numbered 11, after V lost 6 bases and J lost 1 base. The germline gives CDR1 SNHLY, CDR2 FYNNEI. The CDR3 is made up of 17 amino acids. The CDR3 DNA reads TGTGCCAGCAGAGTTGAAGTAGCGGGGGGGAGTTCCTACGAGCAGTACGTC. Its protein is CASRVEVAGGSSYEQYV.

This clonotype was picked up a small number of times. The rearrangement joins TRBV10-3 to TRBJ1-1; weak D call: TRBD1 (5 bases). This CDR3 spans 14 amino acids. Trimming stripped 1 base from V and 7 bases from J, with 13 bases between. Germline loops: CDR1 ENHRY, CDR2 SYGVKD. Here the CDR3 reads CAISEFSGTIEAFF. CDR3 DNA: TGTGCCATCAGTGAGTTTTCAGGGACCATTGAAGCTTTCTTT.

This clonotype appeared once. V is TRBV9 and J is TRBJ1-6; the D is unclear. V lost 5 bases to trimming and J lost 8 bases, with 2 bases between them. CDR3 size: 10 residues. The V gene's germline CDR1 is SGDLS and CDR2 YYNGEE. CDR3 protein: CASSYSPLHF. The CDR3 nucleotides are TGTGCCAGCAGTTATTCACCCCTCCACTTT. Looking up the rest from reference TRBV9 and TRBJ1-6 gives the full variable domain: DSGVTQTPKHLITATGQRVTLRCSPRSGDLSVYWYQQSLDQGLQFLIQYYNGEERAKGNILERFSAQQFPDLHSELNLSSLELGDSALYFCASSYSPLHFGNGTRLTVT.

This clonotype was observed a handful of times. V is TRBV27 and J is TRBJ2-7; 8 bases are a match to TRBD2. In germline, CDR1 is MNHEY, CDR2 SMNVEV (reference sequence). With 2 bases clipped from V and 1 base from J, the junction kept 4 bases outside the gene matches. This CDR3 comprises 15 residues. In DNA form, the CDR3 reads TGTGCCAGCAGTTTAGCGGGGGGTGGGTCCTACGAGCAGTACTTC. This encodes CASSLAGGGSYEQYF.

The gene calls are TRBV6-5 and TRBJ2-7, with D possibly matching TRBD1 (6 bases). The CDR3 runs to 15 residues. V gave up 1 base and J gave up 6 bases, with 16 bases separating them. Per germline, CDR1 MNHEY and CDR2 SVGAGI. Here the CDR3 reads CASSYWTVGRSEQYF. The CDR3 DNA reads as TGTGCCAGCAGTTACTGGACAGTTGGCCGATCCGAGCAGTACTTC.

This clonotype occurred a few times. The chain has TRBV4-3 and TRBJ1-2, with 9 nucleotides matching TRBD1. The germline gives CDR1 LGHNA, CDR2 YSLEER. V shed 2 bases, J shed 5 bases, and the junction held 24 bases outside the gene matches. This CDR3 has 21 amino acids. CDR3 sequence (DNA): TGCGCCAGCAGCCAACCGGCCAGGGACAGGGTGGTTACCCCGCCACCTTATGGCTACACCTTC. Encoded protein: CASSQPARDRVVTPPPYGYTF.

The rearrangement joins TRBV24-1 to TRBJ1-2; 7 bases agree with TRBD1. This CDR3 is built from 13 residues. Trimming cost V 1 base and J 8 bases; bases outside gene matches: 3. CDR1 and CDR2 (germline): KGHDR, SFDVKD. This chain's CDR3 is CATSDFGTAGYTF. As DNA, the CDR3 is TGTGCCACCAGTGATTTTGGGACAGCCGGCTACACCTTC.